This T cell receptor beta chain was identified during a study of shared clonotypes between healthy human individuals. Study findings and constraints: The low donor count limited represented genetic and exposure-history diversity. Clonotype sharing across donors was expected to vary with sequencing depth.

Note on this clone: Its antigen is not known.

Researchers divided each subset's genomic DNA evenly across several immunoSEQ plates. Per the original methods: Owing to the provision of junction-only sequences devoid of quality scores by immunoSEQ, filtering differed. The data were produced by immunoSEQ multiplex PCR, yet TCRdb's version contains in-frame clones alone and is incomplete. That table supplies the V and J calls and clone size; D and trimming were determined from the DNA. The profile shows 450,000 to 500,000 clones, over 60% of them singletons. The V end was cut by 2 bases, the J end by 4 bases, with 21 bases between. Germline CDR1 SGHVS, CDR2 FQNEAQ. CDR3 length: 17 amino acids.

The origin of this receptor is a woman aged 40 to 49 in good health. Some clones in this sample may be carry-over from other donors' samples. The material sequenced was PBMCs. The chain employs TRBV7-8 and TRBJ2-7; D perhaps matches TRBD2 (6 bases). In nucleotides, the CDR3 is TGTGCCAGCAGCTTAATGACTAGGGCTTTTGGATTTTACGAGCAGTACTTC. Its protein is CASSLMTRAFGFYEQYF. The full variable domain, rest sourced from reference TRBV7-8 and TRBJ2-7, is GAGVSQSPRYKVAKRGQDVALRCDPISGHVSLFWYQQALGQGPEFLTYFQNEAQLDKSGLPSDRFFAERPEGSVSTLKIQRTQQEDSAVYLCASSLMTRAFGFYEQYFGPGTRLTVT.